This TCR beta chain was identified in a study of post-analysis software for immune sequencing data. Study findings and constraints: The five TRBV segments detected at higher frequency in patients than in controls included TRBV5-6, TRBV5-1 and TRBV20-1. When the samples were clustered directly with F measure, those that had been prepared in the same batch showed strong co-clustering. A significant reduction in normalized Chao1 diversity was observed in multiple sclerosis patients versus controls.

Germline lookup yields CDR1 SGHVS and CDR2 FNYEAQ. The CDR3 extends over 13 amino acids. V was pared by 4 bases and J by 11 bases, with 8 bases of the junction left unmatched. Unique molecular identifiers had been added to the TCR beta cDNA libraries. A single record per CDR3 protein comes from TCRdb applying MiXCR to the PCR reads. The data contain some 690,000 distinct CDR3 sequences, 25% to 30% of them singletons. To note about this clonotype: Its cognate antigen is unknown.

The specimen was blood. The V gene is TRBV7-6, the J gene TRBJ1-5; 7 bases match TRBD1. The source is a girl aged 5-17 years with multiple sclerosis. The CDR3 is CASSYDREGSQHF. CDR3 DNA: TGTGCCAGCAGCTACGACAGGGAGGGATCCCAGCATTTT.